This note documents a single TCR beta chain sequence. The data were taken from a study of blood T cell repertoires in COVID-19. Across the study: Sites across the United States, Italy and Spain contributed samples from acute and convalescent COVID-19. T cells, B-cell-depleted T cells, or PBMCs supplied cDNA or gDNA.

Germline values: CDR1 SGHNT, CDR2 YENEEA. The V and J ends lost 3 bases and 3 bases, in that order; junction bases with no gene match: 5. The CDR3 totals 16 residues. Profiled with immunoSEQ multiplex PCR; TCRdb holds only in-frame clones, not every one. The sample has under 250,000 clones; 87% are singletons. The chain employs TRBV11-3 and TRBJ2-1, with TRBD2 matching 10 bases. The sample taken for sequencing was peripheral blood. The sequence came from a man aged 18 to 35 with active or convalescent COVID-19. Here the CDR3 reads CASSLGGLANYNEQFF. In DNA form, the CDR3 reads TGTGCCAGCAGCTTGGGGGGACTAGCGAACTACAATGAGCAGTTCTTC.